This T cell receptor beta chain originates from a study of Ad26.COV2.S vaccination and SARS-CoV-2 variants. Study background: In the study, Ad26.COV2.S was injected intramuscularly once, or twice 56 days apart.

Study-level results: Post-vaccination spike-specific CD8+ and CD4+ T cell responses reportedly had substantial breadth. Those who received vaccine or placebo ended up with similar non-spike TCR breadth.

The treatment here: about 20 received Ad26.COV2.S at low or high dose, single or two shots; about 5 received placebo; per-sample allocation not given. All samples were drawn on day 63, counting from the first vaccine or placebo injection. An Ad26 vector that expressed Wuhan-strain SARS-CoV-2 spike constituted the vaccine. This table comes from immunoSEQ multiplex PCR, and its TCRdb copy is limited to in-frame clones, with some not included. In the table there are some 370,000 clones, 83% of which are singletons. This CDR3 is 17 amino acids long. After removal of 2 bases from V and 2 bases from J, the junction contained 12 bases not matched to a gene. Germline CDR1 is MNHEY and CDR2 is SVGEGT. A remark on this clone: What it binds is unknown.

This sequence was found in a person aged 18-60 years who received the Ad26.COV2.S COVID-19 vaccine or a placebo. This rearrangement joins TRBV6-2 or TRBV6-3 to TRBJ2-7; 7 bases are a match to TRBD2. The specimen was peripheral blood, collected in a trial of Ad26.COV2.S vaccine versus placebo. The CDR3 sequence is CASSYGSRGSGAYEQYF. The DNA of the CDR3 is TGTGCCAGCAGTTACGGGTCGAGGGGAAGCGGGGCCTACGAGCAGTACTTC.